This T cell receptor beta chain derives from a study of shared clonotypes between healthy human individuals. Study-wide points: Owing to a small donor count, the genetic and exposure-history diversity represented was limited. The generation probabilities recorded for non-shared clonotypes fell below those of clonotypes shared by all four donors.

Data came from immunoSEQ multiplex PCR; TCRdb stores just in-frame clones and leaves some out. The sample has 1.5 million to 2.5 million clones, approximately 94% seen once. The CDR3 is 15 residues long. Between the trimmed V and J ends, which lost 2 bases and 3 bases, there was a span of 14 bases. Germline CDR1 and CDR2: MNHEY and SMNVEV (reference sequence). Naive CD8 cells lacked CD45RO, underwent positive selection for CCR7 and left out terminally differentiated effector memory CD45RA+ cells. For this clone: Its cognate antigen is unknown.

This clonotype originated in a man younger than 35 in good health. The chain recombines TRBV27 with TRBJ2-7; a weak D match, TRBD1 (6 bases). Sequencing used naive CD8+ T cells sorted from blood. CDR3 DNA sequence: TGTGCCAGCAGTTTAAAAGGGCAGGGGCTCTACGAGCAGTACTTC. Its translation: CASSLKGQGLYEQYF.